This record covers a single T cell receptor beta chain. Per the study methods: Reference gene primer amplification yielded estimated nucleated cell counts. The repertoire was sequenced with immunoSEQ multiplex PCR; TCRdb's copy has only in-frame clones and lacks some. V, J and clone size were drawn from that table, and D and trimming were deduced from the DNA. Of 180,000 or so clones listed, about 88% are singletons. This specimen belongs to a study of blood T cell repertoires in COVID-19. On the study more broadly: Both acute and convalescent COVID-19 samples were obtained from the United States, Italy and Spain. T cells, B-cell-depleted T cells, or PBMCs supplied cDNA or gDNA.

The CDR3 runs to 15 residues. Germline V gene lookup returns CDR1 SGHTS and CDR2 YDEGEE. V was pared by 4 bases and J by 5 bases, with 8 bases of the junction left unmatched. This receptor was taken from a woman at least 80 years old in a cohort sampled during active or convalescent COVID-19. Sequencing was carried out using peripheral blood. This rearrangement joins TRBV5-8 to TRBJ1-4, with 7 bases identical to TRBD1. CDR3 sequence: CASSPRGGENEKLFF. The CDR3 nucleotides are TGTGCCAGCAGCCCCAGAGGGGGCGAAAATGAAAAACTGTTTTTT.